The clone carrying this T cell receptor beta chain was counted many times. This sample was taken from a study of regulatory T cells in long-lasting Graves disease. Time point given: persistent/refractory GD, antithyroid drugs over 5 years with positive TRAb. RNA isolated from PBMCs was used to make the TCR library. The patients were enrolled through endocrinology in Xi'an, China. iRepertoire HTBI primers and Arm-PCR of CDR3 regions built TCR beta libraries. TCRdb independently ran MiXCR on the multiplex PCR reads; one entry per CDR3 protein. In the table there are 350,000 to 450,000 distinct CDR3 sequences, roughly a fifth of which are singletons. CDR1 and CDR2 (germline): DFQATT, SNEGSKA (reference sequence). This CDR3 is built from 13 residues. V dropped 5 bases and J dropped 1 base, with 11 bases sitting between them.

The sample was peripheral blood mononuclear cells (PBMCs), taken when the disease was refractory, from a patient treated with antithyroid drugs. The sequence was obtained from a female donor with Graves disease. This chain joins TRBV20-1 and TRBJ2-5; weak D call: TRBD1 (6 bases). DNA of the CDR3: TGCAGTGCTCCACAGGGAAGCCAAGAGACCCAGTACTTC. Its protein product is CSAPQGSQETQYF.